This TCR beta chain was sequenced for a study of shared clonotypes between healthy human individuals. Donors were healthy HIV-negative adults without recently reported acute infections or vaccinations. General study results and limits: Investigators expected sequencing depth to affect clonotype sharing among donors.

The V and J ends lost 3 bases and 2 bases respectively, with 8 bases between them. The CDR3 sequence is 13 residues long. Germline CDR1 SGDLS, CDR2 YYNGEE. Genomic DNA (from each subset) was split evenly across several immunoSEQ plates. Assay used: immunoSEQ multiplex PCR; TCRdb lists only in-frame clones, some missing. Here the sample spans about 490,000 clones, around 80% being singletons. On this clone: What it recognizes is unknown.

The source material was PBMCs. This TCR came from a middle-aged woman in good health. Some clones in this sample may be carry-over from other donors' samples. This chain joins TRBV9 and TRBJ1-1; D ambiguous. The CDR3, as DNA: TGTGCCAGCAGCGGTCACAGTAACACTGAAGCTTTCTTT. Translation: CASSGHSNTEAFF.